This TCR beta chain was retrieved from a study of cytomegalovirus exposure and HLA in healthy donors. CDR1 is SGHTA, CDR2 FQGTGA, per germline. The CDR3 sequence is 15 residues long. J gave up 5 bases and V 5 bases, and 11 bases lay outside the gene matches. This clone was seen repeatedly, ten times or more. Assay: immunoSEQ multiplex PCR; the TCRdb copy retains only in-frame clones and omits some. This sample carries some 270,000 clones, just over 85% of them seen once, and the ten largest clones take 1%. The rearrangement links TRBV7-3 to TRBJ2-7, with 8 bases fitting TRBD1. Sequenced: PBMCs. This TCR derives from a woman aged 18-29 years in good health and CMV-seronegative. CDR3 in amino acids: CASSPNRGNVNEQYF. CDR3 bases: TGTGCCAGCAGCCCAAACAGGGGGAATGTCAACGAGCAGTACTTC.